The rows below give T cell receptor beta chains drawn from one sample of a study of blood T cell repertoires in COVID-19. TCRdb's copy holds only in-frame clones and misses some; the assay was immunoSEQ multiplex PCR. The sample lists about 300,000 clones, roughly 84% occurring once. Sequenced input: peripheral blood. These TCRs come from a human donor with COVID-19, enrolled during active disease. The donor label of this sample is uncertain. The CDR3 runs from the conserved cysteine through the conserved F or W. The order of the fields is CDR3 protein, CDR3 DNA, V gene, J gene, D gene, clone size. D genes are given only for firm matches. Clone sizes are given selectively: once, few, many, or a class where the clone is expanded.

CDR3aa: CASSPQGGANYGYTF
CDR3nt: TGTGCCAGCAGTCCACAGGGGGGAGCTAACTATGGCTACACCTTC
v_gene: TRBV27
j_gene: TRBJ1-2
d_gene: TRBD1
abundance: -

CDR3aa: CASRGQLNQPQHF
CDR3nt: TGTGCCAGCAGAGGACAGCTGAATCAGCCCCAGCATTTT
v_gene: TRBV6-5
j_gene: TRBJ1-5
d_gene: -
abundance: -

CDR3aa: CASSIDFGNEQFF
CDR3nt: TGTGCCAGTAGTATAGATTTCGGTAATGAGCAGTTCTTC
v_gene: TRBV19
j_gene: TRBJ2-1
d_gene: -
abundance: -

CDR3aa: CASSRQGVQPQHF
CDR3nt: TGTGCCAGCAGTCGTCAGGGCGTTCAGCCCCAGCATTTT
v_gene: TRBV6-2/TRBV6-3
j_gene: TRBJ1-5
d_gene: -
abundance: -

CDR3aa: CATRLDFGSSYGYTF
CDR3nt: TGTGCCACCAGATTAGACTTCGGGAGCTCCTATGGCTACACCTTC
v_gene: TRBV15
j_gene: TRBJ1-2
d_gene: -
abundance: -

CDR3aa: CASSNRLARNNEQFF
CDR3nt: TGTGCCAGCAGTAACCGACTAGCGAGAAACAATGAGCAGTTCTTC
v_gene: TRBV3-1/TRBV3-2
j_gene: TRBJ2-1
d_gene: TRBD2
abundance: -

CDR3aa: CASSFTGGGNSPLHF
CDR3nt: TGTGCCAGCAGCTTTACAGGGGGTGGGAATTCACCCCTCCACTTT
v_gene: TRBV7-2
j_gene: TRBJ1-6
d_gene: TRBD1
abundance: few

CDR3aa: CAWRAGVSYNEQFF
CDR3nt: TGTGCCTGGAGAGCGGGAGTCTCCTACAATGAGCAGTTCTTC
v_gene: TRBV30
j_gene: TRBJ2-1
d_gene: TRBD2
abundance: -

CDR3aa: CASSLVGSGSKEKDDEQFF
CDR3nt: TGCGCCAGCAGCTTGGTTGGTAGCGGGAGTAAGGAGAAGGACGATGAGCAGTTCTTC
v_gene: TRBV5-1
j_gene: TRBJ2-1
d_gene: TRBD2
abundance: -

CDR3aa: CSVSTGGLKNIQYF
CDR3nt: TGCAGTGTTAGTACAGGGGGTCTAAAAAACATTCAGTACTTC
v_gene: TRBV20-1
j_gene: TRBJ2-4
d_gene: TRBD1
abundance: -

CDR3aa: CASSLRGAGGPYEQFF
CDR3nt: TGTGCCAGCAGCTTAAGGGGAGCGGGAGGGCCCTATGAGCAGTTCTTC
v_gene: TRBV7-3
j_gene: TRBJ2-1
d_gene: TRBD2
abundance: -

CDR3aa: CASSFGSGRTDTQYF
CDR3nt: TGTGCCAGCAGCTTCGGTAGCGGGAGGACAGATACGCAGTATTTT
v_gene: TRBV11-2
j_gene: TRBJ2-3
d_gene: TRBD2
abundance: -

CDR3aa: CASSFPFKGAEAFF
CDR3nt: TGTGCCAGCAGTTTCCCTTTCAAGGGGGCTGAAGCTTTCTTT
v_gene: TRBV28
j_gene: TRBJ1-1
d_gene: -
abundance: -

CDR3aa: CATTGRNYGYTF
CDR3nt: TGTGCCACCACAGGGCGCAACTATGGCTACACCTTC
v_gene: TRBV6-5
j_gene: TRBJ1-2
d_gene: -
abundance: -

CDR3aa: CSVVSTGFGEKLFF
CDR3nt: TGCAGCGTTGTGTCGACAGGGTTCGGGGAAAAACTGTTTTTT
v_gene: TRBV29-1
j_gene: TRBJ1-4
d_gene: TRBD1
abundance: once

CDR3aa: CASTLQRGLAGPTGELFF
CDR3nt: TGTGCTAGCACCCTACAGAGGGGACTAGCGGGTCCCACCGGGGAGCTGTTTTTT
v_gene: TRBV7-7
j_gene: TRBJ2-2
d_gene: TRBD2
abundance: -

CDR3aa: CASSSWGYYGYTF
CDR3nt: TGTGCCAGCAGTAGCTGGGGCTACTATGGCTACACCTTC
v_gene: TRBV12-3/TRBV12-4
j_gene: TRBJ1-2
d_gene: -
abundance: -

CDR3aa: CASSQSSGGYGYTF
CDR3nt: TGTGCCAGCAGCCAAAGTAGTGGTGGCTATGGCTACACCTTC
v_gene: TRBV3-1/TRBV3-2
j_gene: TRBJ1-2
d_gene: -
abundance: once

CDR3aa: CASRRPGGSGELFF
CDR3nt: TGTGCCAGCAGACGCCCCGGGGGGTCCGGGGAGCTGTTTTTT
v_gene: TRBV6-5
j_gene: TRBJ2-2
d_gene: TRBD2
abundance: -

CDR3aa: CASSKDRNNQPQHF
CDR3nt: TGTGCCAGCAGCAAGGACAGGAACAATCAGCCCCAGCATTTT
v_gene: TRBV11-2
j_gene: TRBJ1-5
d_gene: TRBD1
abundance: -

CDR3aa: CASSVAGGFRHHNEQFF
CDR3nt: TGTGCCAGTAGCGTAGCGGGAGGATTTCGGCACCACAATGAGCAGTTCTTC
v_gene: TRBV19
j_gene: TRBJ2-1
d_gene: TRBD2
abundance: -

CDR3aa: CASSLDRETQYF
CDR3nt: TGTGCCAGCAGCTTAGATCGAGAGACCCAGTACTTC
v_gene: TRBV11-3
j_gene: TRBJ2-5
d_gene: -
abundance: -

CDR3aa: CASSHREGYEQYF
CDR3nt: TGTGCCAGCAGCCACAGGGAAGGCTACGAGCAGTACTTC
v_gene: TRBV27
j_gene: TRBJ2-7
d_gene: -
abundance: -

CDR3aa: CASSQAGASSGANVLTF
CDR3nt: TGTGCCAGCAGCCAGGCAGGGGCCTCCTCTGGGGCCAACGTCCTGACTTTC
v_gene: TRBV3-1/TRBV3-2
j_gene: TRBJ2-6
d_gene: -
abundance: -

CDR3aa: CASRSRAGQYSYEQYF
CDR3nt: TGTGCCAGCAGGTCTAGGGCGGGCCAATACTCCTACGAGCAGTACTTC
v_gene: TRBV7-3
j_gene: TRBJ2-7
d_gene: -
abundance: -

CDR3aa: CASSYSRQGTYEQYF
CDR3nt: TGTGCCAGCAGTTACTCGAGACAGGGGACCTACGAGCAGTACTTC
v_gene: TRBV6-5
j_gene: TRBJ2-7
d_gene: TRBD1
abundance: -

CDR3aa: CASSADSSGGSTDTQYF
CDR3nt: TGTGCCAGCAGCGCGGATTCTAGCGGGGGGAGCACAGATACGCAGTATTTT
v_gene: TRBV9
j_gene: TRBJ2-3
d_gene: TRBD2
abundance: -

CDR3aa: CASSYFGGFGYGYTF
CDR3nt: TGTGCCAGCAGTTACTTTGGGGGCTTCGGCTATGGCTACACCTTC
v_gene: TRBV6-5
j_gene: TRBJ1-2
d_gene: -
abundance: -

CDR3aa: CASSVVTSGTLNEQFF
CDR3nt: TGTGCCAGCAGCGTAGTAACTAGCGGGACTCTGAATGAGCAGTTCTTC
v_gene: TRBV9
j_gene: TRBJ2-1
d_gene: TRBD2
abundance: -

CDR3aa: CASSQDPNRGNYGYTF
CDR3nt: TGTGCCAGCAGCCAAGATCCGAACAGGGGCAACTATGGCTACACCTTC
v_gene: TRBV4-2
j_gene: TRBJ1-2
d_gene: TRBD1
abundance: many

CDR3aa: CASSPRQAGYGYTF
CDR3nt: TGTGCCAGCAGCCCGCGACAGGCCGGGTATGGCTACACCTTC
v_gene: TRBV3-1/TRBV3-2
j_gene: TRBJ1-2
d_gene: -
abundance: -

CDR3aa: CASSAQWARGYGYTF
CDR3nt: TGTGCCAGCAGCGCCCAATGGGCGCGGGGCTATGGCTACACCTTC
v_gene: TRBV28
j_gene: TRBJ1-2
d_gene: -
abundance: -

CDR3aa: CASSSPMRETEAFF
CDR3nt: TGTGCCAGCAGTTCTCCGATGAGAGAAACTGAAGCTTTCTTT
v_gene: TRBV27
j_gene: TRBJ1-1
d_gene: -
abundance: -

CDR3aa: CASSFGANEQFF
CDR3nt: TGTGCCAGCAGTTTTGGTGCGAATGAGCAGTTCTTC
v_gene: TRBV28
j_gene: TRBJ2-1
d_gene: -
abundance: -

CDR3aa: CASSFEGAGAVDTQYF
CDR3nt: TGTGCCAGCAGTTTTGAGGGAGCGGGAGCGGTAGATACGCAGTATTTT
v_gene: TRBV28
j_gene: TRBJ2-3
d_gene: TRBD2
abundance: -

CDR3aa: CASSLEDRGNSPLHF
CDR3nt: TGCGCCAGCAGCTTGGAGGACAGGGGTAATTCACCCCTCCACTTT
v_gene: TRBV5-1
j_gene: TRBJ1-6
d_gene: TRBD1
abundance: -

CDR3aa: CASSLDGGGQSQPQHF
CDR3nt: TGTGCCAGCAGCTTGGACGGCGGGGGGCAAAGTCAGCCCCAGCATTTT
v_gene: TRBV5-4
j_gene: TRBJ1-5
d_gene: -
abundance: -

CDR3aa: CASSQDWDTINEQFF
CDR3nt: TGTGCCAGCAGCCAAGATTGGGACACCATCAATGAGCAGTTCTTC
v_gene: TRBV3-1/TRBV3-2
j_gene: TRBJ2-1
d_gene: -
abundance: -

CDR3aa: CASTGTSGSYEQFF
CDR3nt: TGTGCCAGTACGGGGACTAGCGGGAGCTATGAGCAGTTCTTC
v_gene: TRBV19
j_gene: TRBJ2-1
d_gene: TRBD2
abundance: -

CDR3aa: CASSLPLAGFNNEQFF
CDR3nt: TGTGCCAGCAGCCTACCTCTAGCGGGGTTTAACAATGAGCAGTTCTTC
v_gene: TRBV3-1/TRBV3-2
j_gene: TRBJ2-1
d_gene: TRBD2
abundance: few

CDR3aa: CASSERQGPYGYTF
CDR3nt: TGTGCCAGCAGTGAACGACAGGGTCCCTATGGCTACACCTTC
v_gene: TRBV6-4
j_gene: TRBJ1-2
d_gene: TRBD1
abundance: once

CDR3aa: CASREADTQYF
CDR3nt: TGTGCCAGCAGAGAAGCGGATACGCAGTATTTT
v_gene: TRBV12-3/TRBV12-4
j_gene: TRBJ2-3
d_gene: -
abundance: -

CDR3aa: CSAPLTDTQYF
CDR3nt: TGCAGTGCTCCCTTAACAGATACGCAGTATTTT
v_gene: TRBV20-1
j_gene: TRBJ2-3
d_gene: -
abundance: -

CDR3aa: CATALGPYNEQFF
CDR3nt: TGTGCCACCGCCCTTGGGCCCTACAATGAGCAGTTCTTC
v_gene: TRBV2
j_gene: TRBJ2-1
d_gene: -
abundance: -

CDR3aa: CASSVTLGSIQYF
CDR3nt: TGTGCCAGCAGTGTTACGTTGGGGAGCATTCAGTACTTC
v_gene: TRBV6-2/TRBV6-3
j_gene: TRBJ2-4
d_gene: -
abundance: once

CDR3aa: CASSITGTNTGELFF
CDR3nt: TGTGCCAGTAGTATAACAGGAACGAACACCGGGGAGCTGTTTTTT
v_gene: TRBV19
j_gene: TRBJ2-2
d_gene: -
abundance: once

CDR3aa: CASSDTSGNHNEQFF
CDR3nt: TGTGCCAGCAGCGATACTAGCGGGAACCACAATGAGCAGTTCTTC
v_gene: TRBV9
j_gene: TRBJ2-1
d_gene: TRBD2
abundance: -

CDR3aa: CASSSPGGSGRAYNEQFF
CDR3nt: TGTGCCAGCAGCTCTCCCGGAGGCAGCGGGAGGGCCTACAATGAGCAGTTCTTC
v_gene: TRBV7-2
j_gene: TRBJ2-1
d_gene: TRBD2
abundance: -

CDR3aa: CASSIQGETYEQYF
CDR3nt: TGTGCCAGCTCAATCCAGGGGGAGACCTACGAGCAGTACTTC
v_gene: TRBV18
j_gene: TRBJ2-7
d_gene: TRBD1
abundance: once

CDR3aa: CASSTTRGGLYGYTF
CDR3nt: TGTGCCAGCAGCACGACGAGGGGGGGCCTCTATGGGTACACCTTC
v_gene: TRBV28
j_gene: TRBJ1-2
d_gene: -
abundance: -

CDR3aa: CASSLALSQGATF
CDR3nt: TGTGCCAGCAGCTTGGCCCTCTCTCAGGGGGCGACCTTC
v_gene: TRBV5-4
j_gene: TRBJ1-2
d_gene: TRBD1
abundance: -

CDR3aa: CASRRGDNSPLHF
CDR3nt: TGTGCCAGCAGGCGGGGCGATAATTCACCCCTCCACTTT
v_gene: TRBV27
j_gene: TRBJ1-6
d_gene: -
abundance: -

CDR3aa: CASSSGQGLSEAFF
CDR3nt: TGTGCCAGTAGTTCCGGACAGGGCTTGTCTGAAGCTTTCTTT
v_gene: TRBV19
j_gene: TRBJ1-1
d_gene: TRBD1
abundance: -

CDR3aa: CASRAGLAGGSSYNEQFF
CDR3nt: TGCGCCAGCAGAGCTGGACTAGCGGGGGGTAGCTCCTACAATGAGCAGTTCTTC
v_gene: TRBV10-1
j_gene: TRBJ2-1
d_gene: TRBD2
abundance: -

CDR3aa: CASSFGTANRELFF
CDR3nt: TGCGCCAGCAGCTTCGGGACAGCCAACCGGGAGCTGTTTTTT
v_gene: TRBV5-1
j_gene: TRBJ2-2
d_gene: TRBD1
abundance: few

CDR3aa: CSAYHPDRYYGYTF
CDR3nt: TGCAGCGCTTACCACCCGGACAGATACTATGGCTACACCTTC
v_gene: TRBV29-1
j_gene: TRBJ1-2
d_gene: -
abundance: once

CDR3aa: CASQEGVNQPQHF
CDR3nt: TGTGCCAGCCAGGAAGGGGTGAATCAGCCCCAGCATTTT
v_gene: TRBV6-6
j_gene: TRBJ1-5
d_gene: -
abundance: once

CDR3aa: CAIRAREVDTEAFF
CDR3nt: TGTGCCATCAGGGCAAGGGAGGTGGACACTGAAGCTTTCTTT
v_gene: TRBV10-3
j_gene: TRBJ1-1
d_gene: -
abundance: -